Shown below are 26 T cell receptor beta chains from a single sample sequenced in a study of response to subunit inactivated influenza vaccine. MiXCR, applied by TCRdb to the RT-PCR reads, yields one record per CDR3 protein. The repertoire holds 500,000 or so distinct CDR3 sequences, about a tenth seen once, with approximately 12% in the top ten. The source was PBMCs from blood, collected 45 days after vaccination. These TCRs come from a man between 50 and 59 years old who received an inactivated influenza vaccine.

This clonotype was observed at least ten times. The V call is TRBV20-1, the J call TRBJ2-3; no reliable D call. Germline V CDR1 and CDR2: DFQATT, SNEGSKA (reference sequence). The CDR3 covers 14 residues. V gave up 0 bases and J gave up 1 base, with 8 bases separating them. CDR3 amino acids: CSARDPTGTDTQYF. The CDR3 DNA reads TGCAGTGCTAGAGATCCAACAGGCACAGATACGCAGTATTTT.

In its sample, this clonotype was seen a few times. The chain employs TRBV10-3 and TRBJ1-1; no firm D call. The germline V gene encodes CDR1 ENHRY and CDR2 SYGVKD. V was shortened by 2 bases and J by 0 bases, with 13 bases between the two germline ends. The CDR3 extends over 16 amino acids. The CDR3 sequence is CAISETLGSLNTEAFF. DNA for the CDR3: TGTGCCATCAGTGAGACACTCGGTAGCTTGAACACTGAAGCTTTCTTT.

V gene TRBV11-2 combines with J gene TRBJ2-3; D gene unclear. With 3 bases removed from V and 3 bases from J, the gap between germline ends came to 16 bases. CDR1 SGHAT and CDR2 FQNNGV come from the germline V gene. This CDR3 is 16 amino acids long. The CDR3 nucleotides are TGTGCCAGCAGCTTTAGGACCCGGTGGATAACAGATACGCAGTATTTT. This encodes CASSFRTRWITDTQYF.

The gene calls are TRBV20-1 and TRBJ2-4; maybe TRBD1 (6 bases). The CDR3 is made up of 18 amino acids. V lost 6 bases, J lost 0 bases, and 24 bases lay in between. Per germline, CDR1 DFQATT and CDR2 SNEGSKA (reference sequence). Here the CDR3 DNA reads TGCAGTGCGACCAACCTCGCCGGGACACTATTAGCCAAAAACATTCAGTACTTC. It translates to CSATNLAGTLLAKNIQYF.

This clonotype has a handful of counts. The V gene is TRBV6-2 or TRBV6-3, the J gene TRBJ1-1, with D unresolved. The CDR3 length is 13 residues. The germline V gene encodes CDR1 MNHEY and CDR2 SVGEGT. V was clipped by 6 bases and J by 0 bases, with 8 bases between them. In DNA form, the CDR3 reads TGTGCCAGCAGGCCCGGGGTGAACACTGAAGCTTTCTTT. Translation: CASRPGVNTEAFF.

This sequence joins TRBV12-3 or TRBV12-4 and TRBJ2-5; TRBD2 matches 11 bases. This CDR3 is 15 amino acids long. V gave up 3 bases and J gave up 4 bases; unmatched junction bases: 4. CDR3 loop: CASSFVAGGRETQYF. In nucleotides, the CDR3 is TGTGCCAGCAGTTTTGTAGCGGGAGGGAGAGAGACCCAGTACTTC.

This chain joins TRBV10-2 and TRBJ2-1; D gene ambiguous. V dropped 3 bases and J dropped 0 bases, with 12 bases sitting between them. Germline V gives CDR1 WSHSY, CDR2 SAAADI. This CDR3 comprises 16 residues. This chain's CDR3 is CASSDRSLSSYNEQFF. As DNA, the CDR3 is TGCGCCAGCAGTGATCGGTCGTTGAGCTCCTACAATGAGCAGTTCTTC.

This clonotype was found a few times. This sequence joins TRBV20-1 and TRBJ2-2; 9 bases map to TRBD2. Germline lookup yields CDR1 DFQATT and CDR2 SNEGSKA (reference sequence). V dropped 0 bases and J dropped 4; count of bases not matched to a gene: 9. The CDR3 is made up of 17 amino acids. CDR3 sequence (DNA): TGCAGTGCTAGAGATGTGATAGCGGGAGCTCGCACCGGGGAGCTGTTTTTT. Residues: CSARDVIAGARTGELFF.

The V gene is TRBV7-9, the J gene TRBJ1-6, with 11 bases identical to TRBD1. The length of the CDR3 is 15 residues. V gave up 5 bases and J gave up 7 bases; unmatched junction bases: 4. Per germline, CDR1 SEHNR and CDR2 FQNEAQ (reference sequence). This chain's CDR3 is CASSRGQGANSPLHF. CDR3 coding DNA: TGTGCCAGCAGCCGCGGACAGGGGGCGAATTCACCCCTCCACTTT.

The CDR3 spells CASRGAGGGTGELFF. The CDR3, as DNA: TGTGCCAGCAGGGGAGCGGGGGGGGGCACCGGGGAGCTGTTTTTT. The J gene is TRBJ2-2, the V gene TRBV9; 10 bases are shared with TRBD2. The CDR3 spans 15 residues. The V gene end was trimmed by 5 bases and the J gene end by 4 bases; junction bases not matched to a gene: 5. Germline CDR1 is SGDLS and CDR2 is YYNGEE.

This clonotype showed up just a few times. This chain links TRBV18 with TRBJ2-3; TRBD2 matches 10 bases. The germline V gene encodes CDR1 KGHSH and CDR2 LQKENI. J was trimmed by 2 bases and V by 3 bases; bases with no gene match: 8. CDR3 length: 17 amino acids. CDR3 sequence reads: CASSPVGLAETTDTQYF. The CDR3 nucleotides read TGTGCCAGCTCACCCGTCGGACTAGCGGAGACCACAGATACGCAGTATTTT.

This clonotype was counted between two and nine times. The V and J genes are TRBV7-9 and TRBJ1-6; D call uncertain. The CDR3 covers 15 residues. V lost 1 base and J 8 bases, leaving 12 bases between the germline ends. Germline V gene data show CDR1 as SEHNR and CDR2 as FQNEAQ (reference sequence). This CDR3 reads CASSLDSRMDSPLHF. In DNA form, the CDR3 reads TGTGCCAGCAGCTTAGACAGCCGTATGGATTCACCCCTCCACTTT.

The gene calls are TRBV6-1 and TRBJ1-3; D is ambiguous. The CDR3 has 14 residues. Deletions cut 5 bases from V and 2 bases from J, with 10 bases between. The germline gives CDR1 MNHNS, CDR2 SASEGT. The CDR3 DNA is TGTGCCAGCAGTACCAAGGGAGCTGGAAACACCATATATTTT. This codes for CASSTKGAGNTIYF.

The rearrangement links TRBV7-9 to TRBJ1-6; no clear D. The CDR3 extends over 13 amino acids. Germline CDR1 and CDR2: SEHNR and FQNEAQ (reference sequence). Between the trimmed V and J ends, which lost 0 bases and 3 bases, there was a span of 0 bases. Here the CDR3 reads CASSLAYNSPLHF. The DNA of the CDR3 is TGTGCCAGCAGCTTAGCCTATAATTCACCCCTCCACTTT.

The chain carries TRBV7-2 and TRBJ1-1; D remains ambiguous. This CDR3 comprises 16 residues. V gave up 0 bases and J gave up 4 bases, with 15 bases separating them. Germline loops: CDR1 SGHTA, CDR2 FQGNSA. The CDR3 nucleotides read TGTGCCAGCAGCTTAGCGTACCGAGTCGAGGGCACTGAAGCTTTCTTT. Residues: CASSLAYRVEGTEAFF. Full variable domain (outside the CDR3, taken from reference TRBV7-2 and TRBJ1-1): GAGVSQSPSNKVTEKGKDVELRCDPISGHTALYWYRQSLGQGLEFLIYFQGNSAPDKSGLPSDRFSAERTGGSVSTLTIQRTQQEDSAVYLCASSLAYRVEGTEAFFGQGTRLTVV.

This clonotype was seen ten or more times. V gene TRBV12-3 or TRBV12-4 combines with J gene TRBJ1-6; no firm D call. This CDR3 has 16 residues. V was trimmed by 7 bases and J by 10 bases, leaving 23 bases between them. CDR3 amino acids: CASTILGPLSGSPLHF. The CDR3 coding sequence is TGTGCCAGCACCATTTTAGGACCCTTAAGCGGATCACCCCTCCACTTT.

The sample holds a few counts of this clonotype. This chain links TRBV7-2 with TRBJ2-7; 11 bases align to TRBD2. The ends lost 4 bases at V and 2 bases at J; junction bases unmatched: 4. Germline V gene lookup returns CDR1 SGHTA and CDR2 FQGNSA. This CDR3 comprises 15 residues. The CDR3 bases are TGTGCCAGCAGCTATACTAGCGGGAGCCCCTACGAGCAGTACTTC. Its protein is CASSYTSGSPYEQYF.

This rearrangement joins TRBV6-2 or TRBV6-3 to TRBJ2-7; no firm D call. The V end lost 0 bases, the J end lost 12 bases, and 15 bases lay between the germline ends. This CDR3 is 13 amino acids long. Germline CDR1 MNHEY, CDR2 SVGEGT. The CDR3 reads CASSYSGRPTPYF. The DNA of the CDR3 is TGTGCCAGCAGTTACTCGGGTCGACCCACGCCGTACTTC.

V gene TRBV11-2 combines with J gene TRBJ2-1; D ambiguous. Trimming cost V 8 bases and J 9 bases, with 2 bases left between them. The CDR3 has 8 residues. In germline, CDR1 is SGHAT, CDR2 FQNNGV. The CDR3 sequence: CASGEQFF. CDR3 in DNA: TGTGCCAGCGGTGAGCAGTTCTTC.

This clonotype turned up a few times. V usage is TRBV15 and J usage is TRBJ2-2, with 10 bases fitting TRBD1. Germline V gene sequence: CDR1 LNHNV, CDR2 YYDKDF (reference sequence). V was clipped by 2 bases and J by 3 bases; unmatched bases: 3. This CDR3 has 16 amino acids. The CDR3 protein is CATSRTGTGDTGELFF. CDR3 DNA: TGTGCCACCAGCAGAACCGGGACAGGGGACACCGGGGAGCTGTTTTTT. Complete variable domain (other parts from reference TRBV15 and TRBJ2-2): DAMVIQNPRYQVTQFGKPVTLSCSQTLNHNVMYWYQQKSSQAPKLLFHYYDKDFNNEADTPDNFQSRRPNTSFCFLDIRSPGLGDTAMYLCATSRTGTGDTGELFFGEGSRLTVL.

This clonotype came up many times. The rearrangement uses TRBV20-1 and TRBJ2-1, with 7 bases lining up with TRBD1. The CDR3 is 15 amino acids. After removal of 1 base from V and 4 bases from J, the junction contained 7 bases not matched to a gene. Germline values: CDR1 DFQATT, CDR2 SNEGSKA (reference sequence). The CDR3 protein is CSARVPKTGYNEQFF. CDR3 DNA: TGCAGTGCTAGAGTGCCAAAGACAGGGTACAATGAGCAGTTCTTC.

V gene TRBV7-2 combines with J gene TRBJ2-7; 9 positions agree with TRBD1. CDR1 SGHTA and CDR2 FQGNSA come from the germline V gene. The CDR3 consists of 17 residues. The trim removed 5 bases at V and 1 base at J, leaving 12 bases unmatched. Here the CDR3 DNA reads TGTGCCAGCAGCCCCCCGGACAGGGGCCCAAGTTCCTACGAGCAGTACTTC. Translation gives CASSPPDRGPSSYEQYF.

This clonotype came up a few times. The rearrangement links TRBV7-2 to TRBJ2-3; the match to TRBD2 covers 7 bases. The CDR3 runs to 16 residues. Looked up from germline, CDR1 is SGHTA and CDR2 is FQGNSA. V was pared by 5 bases and J by 3 bases, with 11 bases of the junction left unmatched. CDR3 region: CASSRRGLGATDTQYF. In DNA, the CDR3 is TGTGCCAGCAGCCGAAGAGGACTAGGTGCGACAGATACGCAGTATTTT.

In its sample, this clonotype was seen many times. The chain is built from TRBV5-1 and TRBJ2-7; D could derive from TRBD1 or TRBD2 (5 bases each). Trimming removed 1 base from V and 5 bases from J, with 19 bases in between. CDR3 length: 16 residues. Germline-derived CDR1 and CDR2 are SGHRS and YFSETQ. DNA of the CDR3: TGCGCCAGCAGCTTGCAAGGGGAGTCGGGGTTCCACGAGCAGTACTTC. It codes for CASSLQGESGFHEQYF.

This clonotype was seen repeatedly, ten times or more. The chain uses TRBV7-6 and TRBJ2-1; D uncertain. CDR1 and CDR2 (germline): SGHVS, FNYEAQ. V lost 5 bases and J 7 bases, leaving 9 bases between the germline ends. The CDR3 loop spans 12 amino acids. CDR3 loop: CASSRDLNEQFF. CDR3 coding DNA: TGTGCCAGCAGCCGCGACTTAAATGAGCAGTTCTTC.

This clonotype turned up a few times. The rearrangement joins TRBV18 to TRBJ1-1, with 8 bases lining up with TRBD1. Germline CDR1 KGHSH, CDR2 LQKENI. With 0 bases clipped from V and 3 bases from J, the junction kept 12 bases outside the gene matches. The CDR3 has 18 residues. CDR3 sequence reads: CASSPPSAGGIQYTEAFF. CDR3 nucleotides: TGTGCCAGCTCACCACCGTCGGCAGGGGGCATTCAGTACACTGAAGCTTTCTTT.